These 26 T cell receptor beta chains were sequenced from one sample in a study of T cell repertoires in cytomegalovirus infection. TCRdb passed the reads through MiXCR, listing each CDR3 protein once. The table records 45,000 to 65,000 distinct CDR3 sequences, about 20% of them present only once. Their target antigens are unknown. Source: CD8+ T cells from cultured PBMCs, taken from culture after CMV antigen stimulation. All receptors come from a human donor in good health (CMV status not recorded). Some clones in this sample may be carry-over from other donors' samples.

V is TRBV7-4 and J is TRBJ1-2, with D maybe TRBD1 (5 bases). The CDR3 consists of 14 residues. The ends were cut back, 3 bases at V and 6 bases at J, with 14 bases in the middle. CDR1 is SGHVT, CDR2 SQSDAQ, per germline. CDR3 region: CASSLDGRANGYTF. CDR3 coding DNA: TGTGCCAGCAGCTTGGATGGCAGGGCAAATGGCTACACCTTC.

The chain links TRBV4-1 to TRBJ2-2; D may be TRBD2 (5 bases). In germline, CDR1 is MGHRA, CDR2 YSYEKL. The CDR3 has 13 residues. V lost 1 base, J lost 6 bases, and 6 bases lay in between. The CDR3 spells CASSQGGSGELFF. CDR3 DNA: TGCGCCAGCAGCCAAGGAGGGTCCGGGGAGCTGTTTTTT.

There are a few counts of this clonotype. This chain connects TRBV7-7 to TRBJ2-7, with D unresolved. The germline V gene has CDR1 SSHAT and CDR2 FNYEAQ (reference sequence). Trimming pared 4 bases from V and 5 bases from J, leaving 12 bases between. CDR3 size: 13 residues. CDR3 nucleotide sequence: TGTGCCAGCAGCTCCAGTATAGGCAACGAGCAGTACTTC. It codes for CASSSSIGNEQYF.

The V and J genes are TRBV12-3 or TRBV12-4 and TRBJ1-2; maybe TRBD1 (5 bases). CDR3 length equals 15 residues. V was cut by 0 bases and J by 2 bases, with 10 bases left in between. The CDR3 protein is CASSLAPGPNYGYTF. For the CDR3, the DNA is TGTGCCAGCAGTTTAGCTCCGGGACCGAACTATGGCTACACCTTC.

This clonotype was seen a handful of times. The V gene is TRBV5-5, the J gene TRBJ1-2; D may be TRBD1 (5 bases). The CDR3 length is 15 residues. Trimming took 1 base from V and 3 from J, leaving 13 bases between them. Per germline, CDR1 SGHKS and CDR2 YYEKEE (reference sequence). This CDR3 is CASSLSGRSDYGYTF. In DNA, the CDR3 is TGTGCCAGCAGCTTGTCGGGGCGCTCGGACTATGGCTACACCTTC.

V and J are TRBV18 and TRBJ2-4; the D gene is possibly TRBD2 (5 bases). CDR3 size: 16 residues. Deletions cut 0 bases from V and 2 bases from J, with 11 bases between. Germline V gene data show CDR1 as KGHSH and CDR2 as LQKENI. The CDR3 is CASSPPEVDPKNIQYF. CDR3 DNA sequence: TGTGCCAGCTCACCACCGGAGGTGGATCCCAAAAACATTCAGTACTTC. Variable domain in full (rest from reference TRBV18 and TRBJ2-4): NAGVMQNPRHLVRRRGQEARLRCSPMKGHSHVYWYRQLPEEGLKFMVYLQKENIIDESGMPKERFSAEFPKEGPSILRIQQVVRGDSAAYFCASSPPEVDPKNIQYFGAGTRLSVL.

The chain is built from TRBV29-1 and TRBJ1-2, with D possibly being TRBD1 (6 bases). The CDR3 spans 19 residues. The germline V and J ends were trimmed by 2 bases and 4 bases, with 29 bases remaining between them. Germline V gene data show CDR1 as SQVTM and CDR2 as ANQGSEA. CDR3 nucleotides: TGCAGCGTTGAATTACCGCCCGGGGGGCGAGTCAGGACGGGCTATGGCTACACCTTC. This codes for CSVELPPGGRVRTGYGYTF.

This clonotype was counted only a few times. The rearrangement links TRBV6-2 or TRBV6-3 to TRBJ2-6; no definite D call. Between the trimmed V and J ends, which lost 10 bases and 0 bases, there was a span of 10 bases. From germline, CDR1 is MNHEY and CDR2 SVGEGT. The CDR3 is made up of 14 amino acids. The CDR3 reads CATPTVSGANVLTF. CDR3 sequence (DNA): TGTGCCACCCCGACGGTCTCTGGGGCCAACGTCCTGACTTTC.

This clonotype came up many times. V and J are TRBV7-2 and TRBJ1-4; 9 bases align to TRBD1. V trimming: 6 bases; J trimming: 4 bases; junction bases outside the gene matches: 3. The CDR3 is 14 residues long. Germline loops: CDR1 SGHTA, CDR2 FQGNSA. The CDR3 is CASRGQGYNEKLFF. For the CDR3, the DNA is TGTGCCAGCAGGGGACAGGGCTATAATGAAAAACTGTTTTTT.

This clonotype was observed a few times. The chain employs TRBV6-2 or TRBV6-3 and TRBJ1-1; 7 nucleotides match TRBD1. CDR1 and CDR2 from the germline V gene are MNHEY and SVGEGT. The CDR3 contains 19 residues. The V gene end was trimmed by 0 bases and the J gene end by 3 bases; junction bases not matched to a gene: 16. The CDR3: CASSYSRFEEQGVDTEAFF. The CDR3 coding sequence is TGTGCCAGCAGTTACTCGCGGTTTGAGGAGCAGGGGGTTGACACTGAAGCTTTCTTT.

The table lists this clonotype with a few counts. The chain couples TRBV4-1 to TRBJ1-1; D is unresolved. Per germline, CDR1 MGHRA and CDR2 YSYEKL. The length of the CDR3 is 16 residues. Trimming cost V 1 base and J 0 bases, with 12 bases left between them. The CDR3 sequence is CASSQVGITLNTEAFF. CDR3 DNA: TGCGCCAGCAGCCAAGTTGGTATTACCTTGAACACTGAAGCTTTCTTT.

Remarks on this clonotype: At one end, the junction sequence differs from germline, possibly due to a read error. The rearrangement links TRBV4-1 to TRBJ1-2, with a weak D call TRBD1 (6 bases). Looked up from germline, CDR1 is MGHRA and CDR2 is YSYEKL. CDR3 length: 16 amino acids. The CDR3 DNA is TGCGCCAGCACCCAATTTTCGGGGGGCGAGTACTATGGCTACACCTTC. It specifies CASTQFSGGEYYGYTF.

This clonotype occurred many times. The genes are TRBV6-5 and TRBJ1-2; D is undetermined. The germline gives CDR1 MNHEY, CDR2 SVGAGI. V dropped 2 bases and J dropped 4 bases, with 8 bases sitting between them. CDR3 length equals 13 residues. CDR3 bases: TGTGCCAGCAGTTACGCGGGCCTCTATGGCTACACCTTC. Translating gives CASSYAGLYGYTF.

In this sample, this clonotype turned up a few times. The rearrangement links TRBV25-1 to TRBJ2-5; D is ambiguous. In germline, CDR1 is MGHDK, CDR2 SYGVNS. Deletions cut 1 base from V and 1 base from J, with 7 bases between. This CDR3 spans 14 amino acids. As DNA, the CDR3 is TGTGCCAGCAGTGAATTGTCGATCCAAGAGACCCAGTACTTC. The encoded protein is CASSELSIQETQYF.

This clonotype was seen only once. Given a much more abundant clone one base away, this may be a read error. J is TRBJ2-3 and V is TRBV7-2, with D maybe TRBD1 (5 bases). CDR3 size: 16 residues. Trimming left V 1 base short and J 1 base short, with 12 bases between. Germline V gives CDR1 SGHTA, CDR2 FQGNSA. The CDR3 is CASSLVGHPRTDTQYF. DNA for the CDR3: TGTGCCAGCAGCTTAGTCGGACATCCTCGCACAGATACGCAGTATTTT.

This rearrangement joins TRBV4-1 to TRBJ1-2; no reliable D call. The V gene lost 3 bases and the J gene lost 6 bases, with 8 bases spanning the gap. Germline assignment: CDR1 MGHRA and CDR2 YSYEKL. The CDR3 sequence is 12 residues long. CDR3 residues: CASSQTLDGYTF. The CDR3 nucleotides read TGCGCCAGCAGCCAGACATTAGATGGCTACACCTTC.

This clonotype was detected a few times. The V gene is TRBV7-9, the J gene TRBJ1-2; D gene unclear. Germline values: CDR1 SEHNR, CDR2 FQNEAQ (reference sequence). This CDR3 has 12 amino acids. V was cut by 1 base and J by 4 bases, with 4 bases left in between. For the CDR3, the DNA is TGTGCCAGCAGCTTAGAGAGCTATGGCTACACCTTC. Its translation is CASSLESYGYTF.

This clonotype has only a few counts. The chain joins TRBV7-8 to TRBJ1-5; D is perhaps TRBD1 (6 bases). The germline gives CDR1 SGHVS, CDR2 FQNEAQ. Trimming took off 2 bases at V and 7 bases at J, with 24 bases between the two ends. The CDR3 contains 18 residues. The CDR3 here is CASSLTEARRGRAQPQHF. The CDR3 DNA reads TGTGCCAGCAGCTTAACAGAGGCAAGACGGGGGCGAGCCCAGCCCCAGCATTTT. Using reference TRBV7-8 and TRBJ1-5 for the parts outside the CDR3, the full variable domain is GAGVSQSPRYKVAKRGQDVALRCDPISGHVSLFWYQQALGQGPEFLTYFQNEAQLDKSGLPSDRFFAERPEGSVSTLKIQRTQQEDSAVYLCASSLTEARRGRAQPQHFGDGTRLSIL.

The chain joins TRBV9 to TRBJ2-3; possibly TRBD2 for D (5 bases). Germline CDR1 SGDLS, CDR2 YYNGEE. Trimming took 3 bases from V and 6 from J, leaving 14 bases between them. The CDR3 has 14 residues. CDR3: CASSAFGEGDTQYF. Here the CDR3 DNA reads TGTGCCAGCAGCGCCTTTGGCGAGGGCGATACGCAGTATTTT. Variable domain in full (rest from reference TRBV9 and TRBJ2-3): DSGVTQTPKHLITATGQRVTLRCSPRSGDLSVYWYQQSLDQGLQFLIQYYNGEERAKGNILERFSAQQFPDLHSELNLSSLELGDSALYFCASSAFGEGDTQYFGPGTRLTVL.

J is TRBJ2-7 and V is TRBV7-4; D gene ambiguous. V was trimmed by 2 bases and J by 4 bases, leaving 24 bases between them. There are 18 residues in the CDR3. CDR1 and CDR2 (germline): SGHVT, SQSDAQ. The CDR3 here is CASSLTGEAPPTIYEQYF. The CDR3 nucleotides are TGTGCCAGCAGCTTAACGGGCGAGGCCCCACCAACAATATACGAGCAGTACTTC.

The gene calls are TRBV7-2 and TRBJ2-7, with D uncertain. V lost 5 bases and J 1 base, leaving 21 bases between the germline ends. The CDR3 spans 17 residues. Germline V gene sequence: CDR1 SGHTA, CDR2 FQGNSA. This chain's CDR3 is CASSPYRQPIPSYEQYF. CDR3 DNA: TGTGCCAGCAGCCCATACCGTCAGCCTATCCCTTCCTACGAGCAGTACTTC.

This clonotype was counted a few times. The chain recombines TRBV20-1 with TRBJ1-2; 8 bases fit TRBD1. CDR3 size: 11 residues. V trimming: 6 bases; J trimming: 8 bases; junction bases outside the gene matches: 5. The germline V gene has CDR1 DFQATT and CDR2 SNEGSKA (reference sequence). The CDR3 spells CSAPDRVGYTF. The CDR3 region has the DNA TGCAGTGCCCCGGACAGGGTAGGCTACACCTTC.

The rearrangement uses TRBV7-2 and TRBJ1-5; no reliable D call. The V gene lost 5 bases and the J gene lost 7 bases, with 18 bases spanning the gap. CDR1 and CDR2 (germline): SGHTA, FQGNSA. The CDR3 consists of 15 residues. CDR3 residues: CASSPSGRTQQPQHF. DNA for the CDR3: TGTGCCAGCAGCCCGTCCGGGAGGACCCAGCAGCCCCAGCATTTT. Looking up the rest from reference TRBV7-2 and TRBJ1-5 gives the full variable domain: GAGVSQSPSNKVTEKGKDVELRCDPISGHTALYWYRQSLGQGLEFLIYFQGNSAPDKSGLPSDRFSAERTGGSVSTLTIQRTQQEDSAVYLCASSPSGRTQQPQHFGDGTRLSIL.

The chain combines TRBV7-8 with TRBJ2-7; D is perhaps TRBD1 or TRBD2 (5 bases each). This CDR3 region has 16 residues. CDR1 and CDR2 (germline): SGHVS, FQNEAQ. The V gene lost 4 bases and the J gene lost 5 bases, with 21 bases spanning the gap. CDR3 nucleotide sequence: TGTGCCAGCAGCTCGGGGTTCGGGACGGCGGGTAACGAGCAGTACTTC. It encodes CASSSGFGTAGNEQYF.

This sequence joins TRBV7-8 and TRBJ2-5; the D gene is possibly TRBD1 (5 bases). The CDR3 totals 15 residues. Germline values: CDR1 SGHVS, CDR2 FQNEAQ. The V gene lost 2 bases and the J gene lost 2 bases, with 12 bases spanning the gap. The CDR3 reads CASSLNRGLQETQYF. CDR3 DNA sequence: TGTGCCAGCAGCTTAAATAGGGGTCTACAAGAGACCCAGTACTTC.

The chain employs TRBV11-3 and TRBJ2-2; D gene ambiguous. This CDR3 spans 15 amino acids. V gave up 5 bases and J gave up 1 base, with 11 bases separating them. CDR1 is SGHNT, CDR2 YENEEA, per germline. DNA of the CDR3: TGTGCCAGCAGCCAAAGGACGGAGAACACCGGGGAGCTGTTTTTT. Its protein is CASSQRTENTGELFF.